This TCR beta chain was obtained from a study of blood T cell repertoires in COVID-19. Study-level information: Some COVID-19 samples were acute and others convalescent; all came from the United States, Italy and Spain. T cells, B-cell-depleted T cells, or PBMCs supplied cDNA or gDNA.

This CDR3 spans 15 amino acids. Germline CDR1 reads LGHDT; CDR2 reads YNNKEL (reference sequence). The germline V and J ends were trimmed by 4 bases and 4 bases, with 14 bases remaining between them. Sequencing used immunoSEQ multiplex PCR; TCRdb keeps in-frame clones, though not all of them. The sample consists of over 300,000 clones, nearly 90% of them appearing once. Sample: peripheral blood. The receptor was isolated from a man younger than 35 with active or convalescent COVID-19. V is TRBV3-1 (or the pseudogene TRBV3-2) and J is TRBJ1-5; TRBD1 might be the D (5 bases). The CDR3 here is CASSPTGQGNQPQHF. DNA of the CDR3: TGTGCCAGCAGCCCCACGGGTCAGGGAAATCAGCCCCAGCATTTT.